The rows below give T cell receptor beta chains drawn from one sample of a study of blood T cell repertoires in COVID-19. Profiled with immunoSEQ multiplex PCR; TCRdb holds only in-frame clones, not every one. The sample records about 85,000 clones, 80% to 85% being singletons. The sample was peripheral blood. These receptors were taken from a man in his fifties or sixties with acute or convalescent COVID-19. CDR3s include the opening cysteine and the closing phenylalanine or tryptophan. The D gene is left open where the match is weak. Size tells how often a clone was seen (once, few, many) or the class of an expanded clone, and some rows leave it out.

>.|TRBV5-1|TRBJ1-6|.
TGCGCCAGCAGCTTGGCGGAGTCGACAGGTGTGGCACCCCTCCACTTT
CASSLAESTGVAPLHF
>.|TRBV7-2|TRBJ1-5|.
TGTGCCAGCAGCTTAAGTTCTATGCTAGGACAGCCCCAGCATTTT
CASSLSSMLGQPQHF
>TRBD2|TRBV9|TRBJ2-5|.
TGTGCCAGCAGCGATGGGACTAGTCGCGAGACCCAGTACTTC
CASSDGTSRETQYF
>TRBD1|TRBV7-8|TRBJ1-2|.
TGTGCCAGCAGCCACTCGCAGGGGGCGAGAGGCTACACCTTC
CASSHSQGARGYTF
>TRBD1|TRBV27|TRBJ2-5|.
TGTGCCAGCAGTTTTTTACCGGGACAGGGGGAAGAGACCCAGTACTTC
CASSFLPGQGEETQYF
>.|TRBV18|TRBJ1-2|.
TGTGCCAGCTCACCACTTGGCAGGGCCCAAGCTAACTATGGCTACACCTTC
CASSPLGRAQANYGYTF
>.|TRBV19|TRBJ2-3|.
TGTGCCAGTAGTAGAGGAGGGACGGATACGCAGTATTTT
CASSRGGTDTQYF
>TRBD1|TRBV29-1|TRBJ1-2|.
TGCAGCGTTGAAGATCGGCAGGGGGTACGCGGCTACACCTTC
CSVEDRQGVRGYTF
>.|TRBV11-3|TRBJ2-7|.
TGTGCCAGCAGCCCCGAATCCTCGGACGAGCAGTACTTC
CASSPESSDEQYF
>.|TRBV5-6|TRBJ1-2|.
TGTGCCAGCTATGGGAGCGACTATGGCTACACCTTC
CASYGSDYGYTF
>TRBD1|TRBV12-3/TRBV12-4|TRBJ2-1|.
TGTGCCAGCAGAAGGACAGGGGGCGTTGAGCAGTTCTTC
CASRRTGGVEQFF
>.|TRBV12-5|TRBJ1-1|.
TGTGCTAGTGGTTTCGCCGGGACTAACTTGAACACTGAAGCTTTCTTT
CASGFAGTNLNTEAFF
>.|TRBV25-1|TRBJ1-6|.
TGTGCCAGCAGTGAATCCGCAGGGCCTAATTCACCCCTCCACTTT
CASSESAGPNSPLHF
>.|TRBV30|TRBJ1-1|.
TGTGCCTGGAGTGTATATGGGGCTGGGGCTGAAGCTTTCTTT
CAWSVYGAGAEAFF
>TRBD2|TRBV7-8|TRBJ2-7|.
TGTGCCAGCTCCGCGGCGGGGGGTTCCTACGAGCAGTACTTC
CASSAAGGSYEQYF
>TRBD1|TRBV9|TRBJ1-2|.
TGTGCCAGCAGCGTAGTAGGGACAGGGGGTTATGGCTACACCTTC
CASSVVGTGGYGYTF
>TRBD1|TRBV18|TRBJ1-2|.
TGTGCCAGCTCACCGCGACAGGGGCCGGACTATGGCTACACCTTC
CASSPRQGPDYGYTF
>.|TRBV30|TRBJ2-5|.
TGTGCCTGGAGTGGGAGCCAAGAGACCCAGTACTTC
CAWSGSQETQYF
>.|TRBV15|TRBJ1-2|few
TGTGCCACCAGCCACGTACACCATAACTATGGCTACACCTTC
CATSHVHHNYGYTF
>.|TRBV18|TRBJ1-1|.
TGTGCCAGCTCACCACCGGGAGCGATGGGTCGGGCTTTCTTT
CASSPPGAMGRAFF
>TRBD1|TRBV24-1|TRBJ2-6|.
TGTGCCACCAGTGACCGACAGGGATCCTCTCTCTCTGGGGCCAACGTCCTGACTTTC
CATSDRQGSSLSGANVLTF
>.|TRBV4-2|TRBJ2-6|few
TGTGCCAGCGAGGGTGTCAGCTCTGGGGCCAACGTCCTGACTTTC
CASEGVSSGANVLTF
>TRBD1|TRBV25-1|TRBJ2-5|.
TGTGCCAGCAGTCCTCTAATAGGACAGGTCCAAGAGACCCAGTACTTC
CASSPLIGQVQETQYF
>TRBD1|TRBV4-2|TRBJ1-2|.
TGTGCCAGCAGCCAAGAAAGGACAGGGGGCGTTGGCTACACCTTC
CASSQERTGGVGYTF
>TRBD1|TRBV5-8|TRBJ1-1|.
TGTGCCAGCAGCTCCCACAGGGGGCAAACTGAAGCTTTCTTT
CASSSHRGQTEAFF
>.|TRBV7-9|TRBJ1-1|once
TGTGCCAGCAGCTTAGTCGGAGAGATGAACACTGAAGCTTTCTTT
CASSLVGEMNTEAFF
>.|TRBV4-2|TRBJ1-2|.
TGTGCCAGCAGCCAAGATAAGGCCAGGGCTGGCTACACCTTC
CASSQDKARAGYTF
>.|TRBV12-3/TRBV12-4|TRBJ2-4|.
TGTGCCAGCAGTTTAGGGACTAATTTCATTCAGTACTTC
CASSLGTNFIQYF
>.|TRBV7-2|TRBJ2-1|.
TGTGCCAGCAGCTTAGCGCCCACTAGCCGTAATGAGCAGTTCTTC
CASSLAPTSRNEQFF
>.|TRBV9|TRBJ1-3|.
TGTGCCAGCAGCGCTACTGGGGGGGCAAGTTCTGCTGGAAACACCATATATTTT
CASSATGGASSAGNTIYF
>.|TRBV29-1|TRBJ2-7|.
TGCAGCGTAAGCGGGACAACCACCTACGAGCAGTACTTC
CSVSGTTTYEQYF
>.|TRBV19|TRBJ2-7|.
TGTGCCAGTAGTATAGACGGGGGGCACAACTACGAGCAGTACTTC
CASSIDGGHNYEQYF
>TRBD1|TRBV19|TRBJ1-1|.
TGTGCCAGTAGACGACAGGGCGACCTCAACACTGAAGCTTTCTTT
CASRRQGDLNTEAFF
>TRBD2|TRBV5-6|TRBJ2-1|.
TGTGCCAGCAGCCGTCTAGCGGCGGATACTTACAATGAGCAGTTCTTC
CASSRLAADTYNEQFF
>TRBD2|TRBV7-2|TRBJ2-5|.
TGTGCCAGCAGCCATACAGGGACTAGCGTCGACCAGTACTTC
CASSHTGTSVDQYF
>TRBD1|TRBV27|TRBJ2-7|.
TGTGCCAGCAGTCCACGGACAGGGGGGACCTACGAGCAGTACTTC
CASSPRTGGTYEQYF
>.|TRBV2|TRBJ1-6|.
TGTGCCAGCTCTGACCTCCGGGAAGCATCCTATAATTCACCCCTCCACTTT
CASSDLREASYNSPLHF
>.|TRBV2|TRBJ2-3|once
TGTGCCAGCAGTTATAAGGGGGATACGCAGTATTTT
CASSYKGDTQYF
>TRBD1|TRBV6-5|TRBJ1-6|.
TGTGCCAGCAGCCGGACAGGGGATTATAATTCACCCCTCCACTTT
CASSRTGDYNSPLHF
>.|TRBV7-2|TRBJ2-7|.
TGTGCCAGCACCCGGACTTCCTCCTACGAGCAGTACTTC
CASTRTSSYEQYF
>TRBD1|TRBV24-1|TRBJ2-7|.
TGTGCCACCAGTGAGGCCACAGGGGGCTACGAGCAGTACTTC
CATSEATGGYEQYF
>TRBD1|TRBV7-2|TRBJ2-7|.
TGTGCCAGCAGCTTATCCGGGACAGGGGGCTCCTACGAGCAGTACTTC
CASSLSGTGGSYEQYF
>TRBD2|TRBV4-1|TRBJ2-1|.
TGCGCCAGCAGCCAAGGGTGGGGACTAGCGATCGATAATGAGCAGTTCTTC
CASSQGWGLAIDNEQFF
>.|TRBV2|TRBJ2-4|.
TGTGCCAGCCGTGAGGAGGGGTCCGGCAAAAACATTCAGTACTTC
CASREEGSGKNIQYF
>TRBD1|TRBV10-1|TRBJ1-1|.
TGCGCCAGCAGCGCGGGACAGGGGGATGAAGCTTTCTTT
CASSAGQGDEAFF
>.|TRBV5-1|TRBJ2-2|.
TGCGCCAGCAGTTCTGAGGGGGAACTCACCGGGGAGCTGTTTTTT
CASSSEGELTGELFF
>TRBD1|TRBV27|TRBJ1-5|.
TGTGCCAGCAGCCCCTCGACAGGGGGTGGGAGCAATCAGCCCCAGCATTTT
CASSPSTGGGSNQPQHF
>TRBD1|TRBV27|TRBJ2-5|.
TGTGCCAGCAGTCCCGGGACAGGGGTTGATGGAGAGACCCAGTACTTC
CASSPGTGVDGETQYF